The text below deals with one T cell receptor beta chain. This clone's antigen is unknown. One base away there is no much larger clone; base qualities are not given. Library construction relied on 5' RACE. The sequencer listed for this sample is Illumina HiSeq 2000. A universal primer binding site was added through template switching, and the final cDNA carried a unique molecular identifier so that TCR cDNA molecules could be counted accurately. First-strand cDNA for TCR alpha and beta chains was synthesized from specific primers in the conserved constant-segment region. Each cDNA library was double barcoded, with a SMART-Mk sample barcode plus Illumina barcodes, to control for contamination. TruSeq adapter sequences, together with Illumina sample barcodes, were added in two successive PCR steps. Sequencing of the TCR alpha and beta cDNA libraries was done on the Illumina HiSeq platform using custom primers. The paper's data handling went like this. Raw reads were processed with MiGEC to extract unique molecular identifiers, and MiXCR was used to determine CDR3 positions. For each individual, recombination models were inferred using an EM algorithm with the repgenHMM and IGoR tools. The tcR package in R was used for shared clonotype analysis, with sharing normalized by the product of cloneset sizes. Out-of-frame nonproductive sequences were analyzed to study raw recombination free of thymic and clonal selection effects. TCRdb applied fastp at Q25 and MiXCR to the public reads, then kept only in-frame beta chains. Each entry is one CDR3 protein sequence, shown with its most common DNA and genes. Here the V and J calls rest on TCRdb's processing, not on the authors' analysis. Within this sample are about 1.7 million distinct CDR3 sequences, with less than 40% of them counted one time only. Of the sample, roughly 0.3% is held by the ten largest clones.

Only healthy Caucasian donors were included. This sample was taken from a study of identical twins (TCRdb year 2016). For the wider study: The study deep-sequenced TCR alpha and beta repertoires from monozygotic twins, unrelated adults of various ages and cord blood to test whether fetal clonotypes persist. Replicate twin experiments were performed at different times using different library preparation protocols to rule out contamination. Here is what the overall study found, with its caveats: Out-of-frame TCR alpha sequences shared between twins showed an excess of low generation-probability sequences compared with coincidental sharing between unrelated individuals. Because the same donors could not be followed over many years, conclusions were based on cross-sectional statistical analysis. A weaker excess of twin sharing was found in beta out-of-frame sequences because the signal-to-noise ratio was lowered by fewer shared sequences. Zero-insertion analyses could be partly confounded by invariant T cells such as MAIT and iNKT, though diverse VJ usage argued against such confounding for most clonotypes. Recombination models systematically underestimated out-of-frame TCR alpha sharing in monozygotic twins but agreed with sharing between unrelated individuals. Abundant cord blood beta clonotypes had fewer insertions, young adult naive repertoires showed a similar but weaker trend, and memory repertoires showed no such trend.

From its cysteine to its phenylalanine, the CDR3 spans 13 amino acids. The read is trimmed to its CDR3 DNA, 39 bases read in frame from base 1. The germline V gene supplies CDR1 SNHLY and CDR2 FYNNEI. Trimming accounts for 3 bases at V and 4 bases at J, while the number of junction bases matched to no gene is 1. The sequence links TRBV2 to TRBJ2-3; a stretch of 7 junction bases matches TRBD2. This clonotype was sampled from a newborn girl in good health. Material: cord blood. The CDR3 has the sequence CASSETSPDTQYF. The DNA sequence is given as TGTGCCAGCAGTGAGACTAGCCCAGATACGCAGTATTTT.